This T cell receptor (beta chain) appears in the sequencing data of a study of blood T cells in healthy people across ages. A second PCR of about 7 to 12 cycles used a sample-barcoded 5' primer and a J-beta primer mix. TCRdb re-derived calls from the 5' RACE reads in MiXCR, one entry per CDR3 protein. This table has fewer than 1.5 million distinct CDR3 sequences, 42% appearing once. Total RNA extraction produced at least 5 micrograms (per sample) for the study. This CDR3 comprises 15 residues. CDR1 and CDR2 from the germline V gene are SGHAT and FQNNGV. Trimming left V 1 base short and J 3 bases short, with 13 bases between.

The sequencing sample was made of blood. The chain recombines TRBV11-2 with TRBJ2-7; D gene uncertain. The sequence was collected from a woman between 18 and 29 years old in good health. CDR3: CASSLGLPRDYEQYF. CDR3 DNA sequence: TGTGCCAGCAGCTTAGGACTCCCCCGCGACTACGAGCAGTACTTC.